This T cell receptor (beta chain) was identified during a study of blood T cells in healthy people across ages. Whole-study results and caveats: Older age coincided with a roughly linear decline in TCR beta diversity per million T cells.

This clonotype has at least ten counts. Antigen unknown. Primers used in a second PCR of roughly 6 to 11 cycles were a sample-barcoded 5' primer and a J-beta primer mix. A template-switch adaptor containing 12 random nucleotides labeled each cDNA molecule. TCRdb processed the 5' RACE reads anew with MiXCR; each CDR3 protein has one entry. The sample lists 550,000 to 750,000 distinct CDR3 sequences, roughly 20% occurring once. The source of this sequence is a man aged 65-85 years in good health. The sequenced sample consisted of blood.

In nucleotides, the CDR3 is TGCAGCGTTCGCGGGAGGGCCAAGGATGAGCAGTTCTTC. This codes for CSVRGRAKDEQFF. This chain connects TRBV29-1 to TRBJ2-1, with 9 bases aligning to TRBD2. Germline V gene sequence: CDR1 SQVTM, CDR2 ANQGSEA. Trimming at V came to 5 bases and at J to 8 bases, leaving 7 bases not matched to a gene. There are 13 residues in the CDR3.